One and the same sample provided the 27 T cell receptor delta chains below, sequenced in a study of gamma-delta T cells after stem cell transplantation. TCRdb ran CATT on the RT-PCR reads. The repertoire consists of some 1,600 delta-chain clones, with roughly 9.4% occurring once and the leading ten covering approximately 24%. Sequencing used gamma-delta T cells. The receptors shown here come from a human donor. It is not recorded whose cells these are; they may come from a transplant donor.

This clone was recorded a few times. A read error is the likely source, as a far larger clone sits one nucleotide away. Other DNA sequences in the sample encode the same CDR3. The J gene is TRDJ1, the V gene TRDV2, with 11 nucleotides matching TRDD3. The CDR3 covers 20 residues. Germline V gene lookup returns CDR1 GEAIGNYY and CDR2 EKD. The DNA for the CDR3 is TGCGCCTGTGACCTAGTACTGGGGGATAATAATGCCCCCTACACCGATAAACTCATCTTT. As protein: CACDLVLGDNNAPYTDKLIF.

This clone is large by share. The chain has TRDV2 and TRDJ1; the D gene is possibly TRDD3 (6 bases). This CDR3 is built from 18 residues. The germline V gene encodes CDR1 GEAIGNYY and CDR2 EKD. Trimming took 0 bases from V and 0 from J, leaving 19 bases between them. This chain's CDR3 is CACDTIRRGDKYTDKLIF. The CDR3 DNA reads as TGTGCCTGTGACACCATCCGCCGGGGGGACAAGTACACCGATAAACTCATCTTT.

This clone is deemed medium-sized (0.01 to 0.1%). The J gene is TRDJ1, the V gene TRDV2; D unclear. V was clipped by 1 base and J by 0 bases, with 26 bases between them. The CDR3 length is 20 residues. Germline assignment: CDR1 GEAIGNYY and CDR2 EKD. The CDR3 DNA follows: TGTGCCTGTGACACGGTAGATCGATCCTCGCCGACCGAGTACACCGATAAACTCATCTTT. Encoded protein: CACDTVDRSSPTEYTDKLIF.

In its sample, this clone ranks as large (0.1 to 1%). CDR3: CACDPLGYGTTYTDKLIF. The CDR3 bases are TGTGCCTGTGACCCCTTGGGATACGGGACGACGTACACCGATAAACTCATCTTT. The chain has TRDV2 and TRDJ1; 8 bases fit TRDD3. CDR1 and CDR2 (germline): GEAIGNYY, EKD. The length of the CDR3 is 18 residues. V lost 3 bases and J lost 0; bases outside the gene matches: 14.

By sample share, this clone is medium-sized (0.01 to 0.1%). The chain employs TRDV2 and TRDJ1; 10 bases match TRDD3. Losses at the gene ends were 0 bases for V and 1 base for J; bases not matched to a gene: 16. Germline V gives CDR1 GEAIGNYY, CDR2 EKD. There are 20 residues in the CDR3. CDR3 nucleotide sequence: TGTGCCTGTGACACCCTCCTCCTTCGAACTGGGGGATCTTCCACCGATAAACTCATCTTT. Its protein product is CACDTLLLRTGGSSTDKLIF.

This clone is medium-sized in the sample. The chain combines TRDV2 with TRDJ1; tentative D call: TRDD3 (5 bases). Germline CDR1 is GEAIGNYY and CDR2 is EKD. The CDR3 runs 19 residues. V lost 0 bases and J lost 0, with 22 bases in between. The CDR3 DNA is TGTGCCTGTGACACCGTAGGGCCAGTTGGGGACCTGTACACCGATAAACTCATCTTT. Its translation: CACDTVGPVGDLYTDKLIF.

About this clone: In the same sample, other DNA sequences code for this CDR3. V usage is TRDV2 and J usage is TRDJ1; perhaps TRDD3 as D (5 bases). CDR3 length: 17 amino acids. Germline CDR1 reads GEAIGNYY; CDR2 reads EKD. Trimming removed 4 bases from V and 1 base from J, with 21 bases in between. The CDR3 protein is CACDVAGPKKGTDKLIF. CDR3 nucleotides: TGTGCCTGTGATGTTGCTGGGCCAAAAAAGGGCACCGATAAACTCATCTTT.

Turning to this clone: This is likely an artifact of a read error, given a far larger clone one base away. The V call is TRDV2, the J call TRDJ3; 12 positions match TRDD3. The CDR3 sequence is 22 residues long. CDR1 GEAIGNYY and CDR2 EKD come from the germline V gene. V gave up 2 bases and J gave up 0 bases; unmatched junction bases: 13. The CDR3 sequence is CACDRVLGDTDKGSWDTRQMFF. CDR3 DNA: TGTGCCTGTGACAGAGTACTGGGGGATACCGATAAAGGCTCCTGGGACACCCGACAGATGTTTTTC.

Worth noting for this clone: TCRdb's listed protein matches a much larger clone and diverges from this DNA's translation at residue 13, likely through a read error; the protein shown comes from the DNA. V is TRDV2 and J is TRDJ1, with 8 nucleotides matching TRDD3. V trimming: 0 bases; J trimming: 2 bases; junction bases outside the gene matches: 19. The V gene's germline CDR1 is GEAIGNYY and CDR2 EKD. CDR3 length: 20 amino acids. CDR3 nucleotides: TGTGCCTGTGACACCGTGACGGACTGGGGGTCACCTCGTACGACCGATAAACTCATCTTT. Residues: CACDTVTDWGSPRTTDKLIF.

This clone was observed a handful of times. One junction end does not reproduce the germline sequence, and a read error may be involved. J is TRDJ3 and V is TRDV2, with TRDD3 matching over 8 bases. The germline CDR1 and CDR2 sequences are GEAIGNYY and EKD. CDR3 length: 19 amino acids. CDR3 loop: CACDTLLGAAAWDARQMFF. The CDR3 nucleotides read TGTGCCTGTGACACTCTACTGGGGGCCGCAGCCTGGGACGCCCGACAGATGTTTTTC.

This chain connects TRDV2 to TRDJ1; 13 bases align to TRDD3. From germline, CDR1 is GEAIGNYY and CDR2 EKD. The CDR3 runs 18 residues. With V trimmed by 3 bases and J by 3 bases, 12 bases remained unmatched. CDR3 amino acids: CACDALLGDTRGADKLIF. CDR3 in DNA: TGTGCCTGTGACGCCCTACTGGGGGATACGCGAGGGGCCGATAAACTCATCTTT.

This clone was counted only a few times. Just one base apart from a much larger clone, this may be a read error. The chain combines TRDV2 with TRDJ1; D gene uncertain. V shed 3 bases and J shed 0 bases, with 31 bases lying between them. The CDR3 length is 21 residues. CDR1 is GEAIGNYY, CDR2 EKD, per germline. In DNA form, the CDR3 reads TGTGCCTGTGACCCCATAAGGAATCTGGAGTCCTTACTGATGTACACCGATAAACTCATCTTT. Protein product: CACDPIRNLESLLMYTDKLIF.

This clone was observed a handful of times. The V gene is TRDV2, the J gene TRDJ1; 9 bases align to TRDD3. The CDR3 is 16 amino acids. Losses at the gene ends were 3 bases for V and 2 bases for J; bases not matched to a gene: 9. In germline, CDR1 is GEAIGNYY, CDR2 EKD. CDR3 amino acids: CACDLVLGEKTDKLIF. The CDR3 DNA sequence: TGTGCCTGTGACCTAGTACTGGGGGAAAAAACCGATAAACTCATCTTT.

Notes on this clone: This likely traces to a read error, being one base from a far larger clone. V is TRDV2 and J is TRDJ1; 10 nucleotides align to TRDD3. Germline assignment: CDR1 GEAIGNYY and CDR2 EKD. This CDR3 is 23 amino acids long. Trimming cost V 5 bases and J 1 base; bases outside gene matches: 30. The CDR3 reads CACGILAPTPQVGDTSLTDKLIF. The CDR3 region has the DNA TGTGCCTGTGGCATTTTAGCTCCTACACCCCAGGTGGGGGATACTTCACTCACCGATAAACTCATCTTT.

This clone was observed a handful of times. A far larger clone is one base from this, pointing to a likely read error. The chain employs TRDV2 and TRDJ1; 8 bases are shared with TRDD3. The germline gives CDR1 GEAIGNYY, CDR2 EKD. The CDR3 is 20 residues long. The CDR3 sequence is CARDTVTDWGSPHTTDKLIF. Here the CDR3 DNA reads TGTGCCCGTGACACCGTGACGGACTGGGGGTCACCTCATACGACCGATAAACTCATCTTT.

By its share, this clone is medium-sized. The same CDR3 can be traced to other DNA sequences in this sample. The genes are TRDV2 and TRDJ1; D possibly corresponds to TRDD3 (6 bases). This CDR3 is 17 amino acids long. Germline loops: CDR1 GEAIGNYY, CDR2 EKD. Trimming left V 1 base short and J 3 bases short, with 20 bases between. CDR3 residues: CACDTLGISRGSDKLIF. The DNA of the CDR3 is TGTGCCTGTGACACGCTGGGGATCTCTCGCGGGTCCGATAAACTCATCTTT.

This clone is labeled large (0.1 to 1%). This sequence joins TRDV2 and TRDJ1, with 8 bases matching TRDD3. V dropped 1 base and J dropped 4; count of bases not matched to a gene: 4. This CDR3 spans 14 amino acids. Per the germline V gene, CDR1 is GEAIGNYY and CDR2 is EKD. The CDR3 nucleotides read TGTGCCTGTGACACACTGGGGGGCGGCGATAAACTCATCTTT. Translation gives CACDTLGGGDKLIF.

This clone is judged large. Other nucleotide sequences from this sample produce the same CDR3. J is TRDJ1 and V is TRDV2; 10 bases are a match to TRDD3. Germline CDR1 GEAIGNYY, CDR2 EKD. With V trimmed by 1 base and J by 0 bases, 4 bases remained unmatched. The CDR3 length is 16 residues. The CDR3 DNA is TGTGCCTGTGACACTCTGGGGGATAGGTACACCGATAAACTCATCTTT. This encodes CACDTLGDRYTDKLIF.

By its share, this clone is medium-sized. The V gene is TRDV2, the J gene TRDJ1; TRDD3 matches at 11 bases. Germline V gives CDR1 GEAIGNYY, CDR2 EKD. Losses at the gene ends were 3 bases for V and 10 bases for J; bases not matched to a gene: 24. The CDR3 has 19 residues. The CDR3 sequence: CACDRLPTDPLGDTGGLIF. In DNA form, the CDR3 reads TGTGCCTGTGACCGCCTTCCTACGGATCCCCTGGGGGATACAGGCGGACTCATCTTT.

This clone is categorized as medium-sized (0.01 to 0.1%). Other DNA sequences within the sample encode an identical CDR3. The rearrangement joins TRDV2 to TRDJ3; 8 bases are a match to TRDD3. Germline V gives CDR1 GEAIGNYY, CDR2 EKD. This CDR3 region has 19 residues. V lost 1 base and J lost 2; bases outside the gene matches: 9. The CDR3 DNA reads TGTGCCTGTGACACTCTACTGGGGGCCGCAGCCTGGGACACCCGACAGATGTTTTTC. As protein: CACDTLLGAAAWDTRQMFF.

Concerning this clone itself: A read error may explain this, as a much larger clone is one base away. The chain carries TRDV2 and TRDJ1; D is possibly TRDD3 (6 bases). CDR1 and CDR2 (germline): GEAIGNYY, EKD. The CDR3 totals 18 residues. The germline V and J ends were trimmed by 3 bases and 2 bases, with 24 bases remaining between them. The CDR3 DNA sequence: TGTGCCTGTGACGCAGTGGGGATCCCTCTTGGTGGAACCGATAAACTCATCTTT. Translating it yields CACDAVGIPLGGTDKLIF.

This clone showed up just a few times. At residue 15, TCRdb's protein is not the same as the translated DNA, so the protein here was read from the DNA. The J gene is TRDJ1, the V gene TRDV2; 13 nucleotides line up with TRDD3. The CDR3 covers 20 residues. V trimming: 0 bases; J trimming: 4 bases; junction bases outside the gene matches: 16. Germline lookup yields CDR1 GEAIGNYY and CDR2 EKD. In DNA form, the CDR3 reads TGTGCCTGTGACACCGTAAGTACTGGGGGATACGACTCCTCCATCGATAAACTCATCTTT. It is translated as CACDTVSTGGYDSSIDKLIF.

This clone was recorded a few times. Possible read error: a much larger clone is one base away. The CDR3 bases are TGTGCCTGTGACGCACTTACTGGGGGATACTCCGATAAACTCATCTTT. It yields the protein CACDALTGGYSDKLIF. The rearrangement joins TRDV2 to TRDJ1; 12 bases are a match to TRDD3. Germline CDR1 and CDR2: GEAIGNYY and EKD. This CDR3 comprises 16 residues. With V trimmed by 3 bases and J by 3 bases, 7 bases remained unmatched.

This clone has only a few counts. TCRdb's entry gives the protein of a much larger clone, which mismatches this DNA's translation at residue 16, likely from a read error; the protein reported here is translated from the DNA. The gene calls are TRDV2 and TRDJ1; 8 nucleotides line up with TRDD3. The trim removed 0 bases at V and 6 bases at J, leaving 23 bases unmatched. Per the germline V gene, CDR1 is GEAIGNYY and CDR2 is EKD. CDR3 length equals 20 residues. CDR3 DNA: TGTGCCTGTGACACCGTGACGGACTGGGGGTCACCTCATACGACCTATAAACTCATCTTT. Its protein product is CACDTVTDWGSPHTTYKLIF.

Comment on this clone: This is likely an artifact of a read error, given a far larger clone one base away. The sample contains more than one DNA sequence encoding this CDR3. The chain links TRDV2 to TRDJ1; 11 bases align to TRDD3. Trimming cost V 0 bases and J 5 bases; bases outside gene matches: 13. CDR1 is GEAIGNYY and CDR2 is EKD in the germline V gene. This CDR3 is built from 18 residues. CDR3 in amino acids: CACDTVSWAGGYSDKLIF. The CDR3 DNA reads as TGTGCCTGTGACACCGTTTCCTGGGCTGGGGGATACTCAGATAAACTCATCTTT.

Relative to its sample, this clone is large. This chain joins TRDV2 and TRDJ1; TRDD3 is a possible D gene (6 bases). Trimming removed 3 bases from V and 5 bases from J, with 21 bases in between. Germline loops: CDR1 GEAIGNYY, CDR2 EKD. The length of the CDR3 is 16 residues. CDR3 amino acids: CACDGVGGYWADKLIF. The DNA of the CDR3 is TGTGCCTGTGACGGAGTTGGGGGGTACTGGGCAGATAAACTCATCTTT.

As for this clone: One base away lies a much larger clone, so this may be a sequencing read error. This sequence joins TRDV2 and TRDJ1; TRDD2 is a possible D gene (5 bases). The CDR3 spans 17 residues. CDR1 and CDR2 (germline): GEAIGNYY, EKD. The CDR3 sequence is CACHTVLPLNDTDKLIF. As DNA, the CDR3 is TGTGCCTGTCACACCGTTCTTCCCCTGAATGATACCGATAAACTCATCTTT.